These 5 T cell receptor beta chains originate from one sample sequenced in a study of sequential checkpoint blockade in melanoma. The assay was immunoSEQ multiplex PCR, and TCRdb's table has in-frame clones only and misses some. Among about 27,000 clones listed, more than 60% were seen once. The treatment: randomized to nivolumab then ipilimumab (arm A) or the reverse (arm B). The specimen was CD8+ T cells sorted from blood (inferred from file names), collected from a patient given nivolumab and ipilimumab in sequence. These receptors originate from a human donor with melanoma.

CDR3 in DNA: TGTGCCAGCAGCGGGGGGACAGGGGCGAGCGAGACCCAGTACTTC. This encodes CASSGGTGASETQYF. V is TRBV9 and J is TRBJ2-5, with 10 nucleotides matching TRBD1. Germline CDR1 and CDR2: SGDLS and YYNGEE. J was trimmed by 5 bases and V by 3 bases; bases with no gene match: 7. CDR3 size: 15 residues.

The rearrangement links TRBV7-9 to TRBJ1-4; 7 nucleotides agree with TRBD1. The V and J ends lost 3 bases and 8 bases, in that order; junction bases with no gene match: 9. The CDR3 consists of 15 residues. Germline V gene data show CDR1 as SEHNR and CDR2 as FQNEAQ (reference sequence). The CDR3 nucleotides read TGTGCCAGCAGCTTTTCCAGGACAGGCGGAGAAAAACTGTTTTTT. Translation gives CASSFSRTGGEKLFF.

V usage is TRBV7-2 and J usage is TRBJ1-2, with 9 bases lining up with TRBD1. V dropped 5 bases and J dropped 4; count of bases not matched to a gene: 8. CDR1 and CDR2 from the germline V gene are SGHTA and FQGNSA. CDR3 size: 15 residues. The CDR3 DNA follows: TGTGCCAGCAGCCAAGGGACAGGGCTTACCTATGGCTACACCTTC. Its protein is CASSQGTGLTYGYTF.

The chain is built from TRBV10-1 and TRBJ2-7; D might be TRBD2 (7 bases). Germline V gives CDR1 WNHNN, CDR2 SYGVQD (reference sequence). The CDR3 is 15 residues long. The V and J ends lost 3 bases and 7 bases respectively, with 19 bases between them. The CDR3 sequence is CASSDLAGAVGEQYF. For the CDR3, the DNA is TGCGCCAGCAGTGATCTCGCGGGGGCGGTTGGGGAGCAGTACTTC.

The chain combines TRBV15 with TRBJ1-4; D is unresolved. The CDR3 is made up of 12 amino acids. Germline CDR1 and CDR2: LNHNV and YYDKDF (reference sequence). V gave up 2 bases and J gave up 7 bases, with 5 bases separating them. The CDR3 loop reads CATSRKSEKLFF. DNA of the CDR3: TGTGCCACCAGCAGAAAGAGTGAAAAACTGTTTTTT. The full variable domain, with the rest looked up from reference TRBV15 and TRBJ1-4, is DAMVIQNPRYQVTQFGKPVTLSCSQTLNHNVMYWYQQKSSQAPKLLFHYYDKDFNNEADTPDNFQSRRPNTSFCFLDIRSPGLGDTAMYLCATSRKSEKLFFGSGTQLSVL.